This TCR beta chain was sequenced during a study of shared clonotypes between healthy human individuals. Genomic DNA of unsorted samples came from 85 million to 90 million PBMCs. This CDR3 is 14 amino acids long. Germline CDR1 and CDR2: SGHTA and FQGNSA. V dropped 7 bases and J dropped 8; count of bases not matched to a gene: 10. The run depth of the assay was deep. Every subset had its genomic DNA shared out evenly among several immunoSEQ plates. The unsorted PBMC replicate PCRs were performed with around 310 ng DNA, around 32,000 T cell genomes. Libraries were prepared by immunoSEQ multiplex PCR; TCRdb keeps only in-frame clonotypes and omits some of them. Counted here are around 500,000 clones, roughly 80% occurring once; the ten biggest clones make up over 9.5%.

The chain uses TRBV7-2 and TRBJ2-2, with 7 bases fitting TRBD1. Sequencing was carried out using PBMCs. The TCR sequence derives from a woman aged 40-49 years in good health. Some clones in this sample may be carry-over from other donors' samples. CDR3 sequence reads: CASTPVQGIGELFF. CDR3 nucleotides: TGTGCCAGCACCCCGGTACAGGGGATAGGGGAGCTGTTTTTT.